This T cell receptor (beta chain) was captured in a study of blood T cell repertoires in COVID-19. About the study: Sites across the United States, Italy and Spain contributed samples from acute and convalescent COVID-19. T cells, B-cell-depleted T cells, or PBMCs provided the cDNA or gDNA that served as material.

The germline gives CDR1 SEHNR, CDR2 FQNEAQ (reference sequence). The CDR3 length is 13 residues. The germline V and J ends were trimmed by 5 bases and 11 bases, with 16 bases remaining between them. Original handling: Reference gene primer amplification gave estimated nucleated cell counts. Measured with immunoSEQ multiplex PCR; TCRdb has only the in-frame clones, and not every one. V, J and clone size are taken as reported in that table, and D and trimming were inferred from the DNA itself. The table lists 45,000 to 60,000 clones, more than 75% of them singletons. The rearrangement joins TRBV7-9 to TRBJ1-5; D is unresolved. Sequencing used PBMCs or T cells enriched from blood (not recorded which). This TCR was recovered from a woman aged 50 to 65 with acute COVID-19. Here the CDR3 DNA reads TGTGCCAGCAGCAGCGGACGGTCCCGGACCCAGCATTTT. Its translation is CASSSGRSRTQHF.